Following are 5 T cell receptor beta chains from one sample sequenced in a study of shared clonotypes between healthy human individuals. Method: immunoSEQ multiplex PCR; TCRdb's copy keeps in-frame clones and lacks some. Here the sample spans a few hundred thousand clones, 65% to 80% being singletons. Sequenced: PBMCs. The receptors here all came from a woman aged 35 to 49 in good health. Some clones in this sample may be carry-over from other donors' samples.

This rearrangement joins TRBV7-9 to TRBJ2-1, with TRBD2 identical over 7 bases. The CDR3 loop spans 16 amino acids. The germline V gene has CDR1 SEHNR and CDR2 FQNEAQ (reference sequence). The junction had 6 bases not matched to a gene; V was cut back by 1 base and J by 3 bases. CDR3 nucleotide sequence: TGTGCCAGCAGCTTAGGTCGGCTAGCGGACTACAATGAGCAGTTCTTC. Protein: CASSLGRLADYNEQFF. Full variable domain (remainder filled in from reference TRBV7-9 and TRBJ2-1): DTGVSQNPRHKITKRGQNVTFRCDPISEHNRLYWYRQTLGQGPEFLTYFQNEAQLEKSRLLSDRFSAERPKGSFSTLEIQRTEQGDSAMYLCASSLGRLADYNEQFFGPGTRLTVL.

The V and J genes are TRBV30 and TRBJ1-1; 8 bases are a match to TRBD1. J gave up 6 bases and V 3 bases, and 9 bases lay outside the gene matches. The CDR3 loop spans 14 amino acids. Germline CDR1 is GTSNPN and CDR2 is SVGIG (reference sequence). CDR3 sequence: CAWRETGGSAEAFF. CDR3 in DNA: TGTGCCTGGAGAGAAACAGGGGGTAGCGCTGAAGCTTTCTTT. Together with reference TRBV30 and TRBJ1-1, the CDR3 gives the full variable domain: SQTIHQWPATLVQPVGSPLSLECTVEGTSNPNLYWYRQAAGRGLQLLFYSVGIGQISSEVPQNLSASRPQDRQFILSSKKLLLSDSGFYLCAWRETGGSAEAFFGQGTRLTVV.

CDR3 DNA sequence: TGTGCCAGCAGCTTGGGACTAGCGGGGAGAGGCAATGAGCAGTTCTTC. Encoded protein: CASSLGLAGRGNEQFF. The rearrangement links TRBV5-6 to TRBJ2-1, with TRBD2 matching over 11 bases. V lost 0 bases to trimming and J lost 6 bases; unmatched junction nucleotides: 5. Germline CDR1 reads SGHDT; CDR2 reads YYEEEE. The CDR3 has 16 residues.

The chain combines TRBV13 with TRBJ2-1; D tentatively fits TRBD1 or TRBD2 (5 bases each). The V and J ends lost 5 bases and 12 bases respectively, with 17 bases between them. The CDR3 spans 13 residues. Germline values: CDR1 PRHDT, CDR2 FYEKMQ (reference sequence). The CDR3 loop reads CASSPSRVGVQFF. DNA for the CDR3: TGTGCCAGCAGCCCTAGCCGTGTGGGGGTGCAGTTCTTC.

This rearrangement joins TRBV10-3 to TRBJ2-5, with 10 positions matching TRBD1. The CDR3 consists of 15 residues. The junction had 5 bases not matched to a gene; V was cut back by 2 bases and J by 5 bases. Looked up from germline, CDR1 is ENHRY and CDR2 is SYGVKD. CDR3 nucleotide sequence: TGTGCCATCAGTGAGGGACAGGGGGTCGGTGAGACCCAGTACTTC. It translates to CAISEGQGVGETQYF.